These T cell receptor beta chains were read from a single sample in a study of blood T cell repertoires in COVID-19. Only in-frame clones appear in the TCRdb table, and some are missing; sequencing was by immunoSEQ multiplex PCR. The sample contains a few hundred thousand clones, about nine tenths of which appear only once. The specimen was peripheral blood. The source of these receptors is a man aged 18 to 35 with active or convalescent COVID-19. The CDR3 runs from the conserved cysteine through the conserved F or W. Each record gives: V gene, J gene, D gene, clone size, CDR3 protein, CDR3 DNA. A D gene is named only where the DNA matches it firmly. Size tells how often a clone was seen (once, few, many) or the class of an expanded clone, and some rows leave it out.

TRBV5-5	TRBJ1-5	-	once	CASSLGSRGSNQPQHF	TGTGCCAGCAGCTTGGGAAGTCGGGGTAGCAATCAGCCCCAGCATTTT
TRBV6-1	TRBJ2-3	TRBD2	-	CASCVLAGGISDTQYF	TGTGCCAGCTGTGTGCTAGCGGGAGGTATTTCGGATACGCAGTATTTT
TRBV6-2/TRBV6-3	TRBJ2-3	-	-	CASSPRQRLSTDTQYF	TGTGCCAGCAGCCCCCGTCAGCGACTAAGCACAGATACGCAGTATTTT
TRBV3-1/TRBV3-2	TRBJ1-4	-	-	CASSPSAGISEKLFF	TGTGCCAGCAGCCCGAGCGCAGGGATCTCGGAAAAACTGTTTTTT
TRBV15	TRBJ2-7	-	few	CATSTRTGRIHEQYF	TGTGCCACCAGCACGCGGACGGGGAGGATCCACGAGCAGTACTTC
TRBV5-5	TRBJ2-1	TRBD2	-	CASSSARGTSGYNEQFF	TGTGCCAGCAGCTCCGCCCGCGGGACTAGCGGCTACAATGAGCAGTTCTTC
TRBV10-3	TRBJ2-5	-	few	CAISEFARPETQYF	TGTGCCATCAGTGAGTTTGCTAGGCCAGAGACCCAGTACTTC
TRBV4-3	TRBJ1-5	TRBD1	once	CASSQGTGGHQPQHF	TGCGCCAGCAGCCAGGGGACAGGGGGACACCAGCCCCAGCATTTT
TRBV18	TRBJ2-3	-	-	CASSPGRTTDTQYF	TGTGCCAGCTCACCGGGGAGGACCACAGATACGCAGTATTTT
TRBV11-3	TRBJ2-1	-	-	CASSLDYYNEQFF	TGTGCCAGCAGCTTAGATTATTACAATGAGCAGTTCTTC
TRBV6-5	TRBJ1-1	TRBD1	-	CACATGTGGDTEAFF	TGTGCCTGCGCGACCGGGACAGGGGGGGACACTGAAGCTTTCTTT
TRBV27	TRBJ1-6	-	-	CASSPPRSSYNSPLHF	TGTGCCAGCAGTCCCCCAAGGAGCTCCTATAATTCACCCCTCCACTTT
TRBV5-5	TRBJ2-4	-	-	CASSLEGLAKNIQYF	TGTGCCAGCAGCTTGGAGGGGTTAGCCAAAAACATTCAGTACTTC
TRBV6-2/TRBV6-3	TRBJ2-3	-	-	CASSYKALTRTTDTQYF	TGTGCCAGCAGTTACAAAGCTTTGACTCGCACCACAGATACGCAGTATTTT
TRBV18	TRBJ1-2	TRBD1	few	CASSPPPGGYGYTF	TGTGCCAGCTCACCACCCCCAGGGGGATATGGCTACACCTTC
TRBV29-1	TRBJ1-1	-	-	CSAGSGGLALMNTEAFF	TGCAGCGCTGGGAGCGGGGGGCTTGCCCTTATGAACACTGAAGCTTTCTTT
TRBV4-1	TRBJ2-1	-	-	CASSPRDTDYNEQFF	TGCGCCAGCAGCCCTAGGGACACCGACTACAATGAGCAGTTCTTC
TRBV7-6	TRBJ2-3	TRBD2	-	CASSLRGSGEVDTQYF	TGTGCCAGCAGCCTGCGTGGTAGCGGGGAGGTAGATACGCAGTATTTT
TRBV7-8	TRBJ1-1	TRBD1	-	CASSFLGGQMNTEAFF	TGTGCCAGCAGCTTCCTCGGGGGACAGATGAACACTGAAGCTTTCTTT
TRBV7-9	TRBJ2-5	TRBD1	-	CASSSPGTEETQYF	TGTGCCAGCAGCTCGCCGGGGACAGAAGAGACCCAGTACTTC
TRBV19	TRBJ1-5	-	-	CASKFGGQPQHF	TGTGCCAGTAAGTTCGGAGGTCAGCCCCAGCATTTT
TRBV27	TRBJ2-2	-	-	CASSLFPGHNGELFF	TGTGCCAGCAGTTTATTCCCGGGACACAACGGGGAGCTGTTTTTT
TRBV5-1	TRBJ2-7	-	-	CASSLTEFYEQYF	TGCGCCAGCAGCTTGACAGAATTCTACGAGCAGTACTTC
TRBV2	TRBJ2-1	-	few	CASSEFQGAYNEQFF	TGTGCCAGCAGTGAATTCCAAGGAGCCTACAATGAGCAGTTCTTC
TRBV7-8	TRBJ2-7	-	-	CASSLTSYEQYF	TGTGCCAGCAGCTTAACGAGCTACGAGCAGTACTTC
TRBV7-2	TRBJ2-2	-	-	CASSLASSYTGELFF	TGTGCCAGCAGCTTAGCTTCCTCGTACACCGGGGAGCTGTTTTTT
TRBV10-2	TRBJ2-2	TRBD2	once	CASRRLAGGNTGELFF	TGCGCCAGCAGGAGACTAGCGGGGGGCAACACCGGGGAGCTGTTTTTT